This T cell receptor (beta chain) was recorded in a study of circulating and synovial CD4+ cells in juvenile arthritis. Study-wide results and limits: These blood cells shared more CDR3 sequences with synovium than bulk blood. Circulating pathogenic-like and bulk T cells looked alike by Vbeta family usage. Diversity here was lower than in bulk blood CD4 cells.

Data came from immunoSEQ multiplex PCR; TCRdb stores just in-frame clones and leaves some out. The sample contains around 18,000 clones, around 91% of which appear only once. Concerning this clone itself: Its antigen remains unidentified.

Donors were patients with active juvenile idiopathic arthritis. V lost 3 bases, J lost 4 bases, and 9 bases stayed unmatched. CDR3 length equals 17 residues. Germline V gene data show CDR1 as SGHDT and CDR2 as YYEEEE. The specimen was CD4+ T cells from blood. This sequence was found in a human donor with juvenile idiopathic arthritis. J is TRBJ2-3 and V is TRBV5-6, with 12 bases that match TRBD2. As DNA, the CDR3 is TGTGCCAGCAGCTCCGTTTCTAGCGGGGGGGCCGCAGATACGCAGTATTTT. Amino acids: CASSSVSSGGAADTQYF.